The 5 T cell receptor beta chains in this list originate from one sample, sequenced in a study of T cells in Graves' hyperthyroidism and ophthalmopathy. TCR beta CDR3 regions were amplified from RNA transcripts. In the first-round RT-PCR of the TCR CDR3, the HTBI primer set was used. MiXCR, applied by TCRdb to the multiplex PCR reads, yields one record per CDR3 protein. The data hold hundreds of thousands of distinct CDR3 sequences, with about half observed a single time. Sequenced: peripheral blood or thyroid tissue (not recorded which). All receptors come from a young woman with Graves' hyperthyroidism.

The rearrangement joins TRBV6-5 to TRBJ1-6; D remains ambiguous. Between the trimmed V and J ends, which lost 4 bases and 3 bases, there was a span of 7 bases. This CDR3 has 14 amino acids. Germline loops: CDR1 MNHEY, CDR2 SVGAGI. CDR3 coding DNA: TGTGCCAGCAGTTCCGGGATCTATAATTCACCCCTCCACTTT. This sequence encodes CASSSGIYNSPLHF.

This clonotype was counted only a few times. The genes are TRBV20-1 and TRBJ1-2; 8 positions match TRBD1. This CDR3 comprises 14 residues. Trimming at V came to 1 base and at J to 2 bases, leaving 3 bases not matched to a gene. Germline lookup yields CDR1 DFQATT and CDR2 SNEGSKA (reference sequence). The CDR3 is CSARVDRDNYGYTF. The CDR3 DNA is TGCAGTGCTAGAGTGGACAGGGACAACTATGGCTACACCTTC.

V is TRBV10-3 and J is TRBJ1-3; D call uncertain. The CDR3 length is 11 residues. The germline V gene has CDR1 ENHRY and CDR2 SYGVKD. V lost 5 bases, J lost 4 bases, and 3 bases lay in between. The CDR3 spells CAISHGNTIYF. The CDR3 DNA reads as TGTGCCATCAGTCACGGAAACACCATATATTTT.

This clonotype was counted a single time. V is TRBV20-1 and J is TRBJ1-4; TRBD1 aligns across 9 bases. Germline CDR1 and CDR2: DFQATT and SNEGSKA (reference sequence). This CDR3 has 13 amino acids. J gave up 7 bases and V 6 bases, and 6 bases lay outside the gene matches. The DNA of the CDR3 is TGCAGTGCCCAACAGGGGGCAGGTGAAAAACTGTTTTTT. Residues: CSAQQGAGEKLFF.

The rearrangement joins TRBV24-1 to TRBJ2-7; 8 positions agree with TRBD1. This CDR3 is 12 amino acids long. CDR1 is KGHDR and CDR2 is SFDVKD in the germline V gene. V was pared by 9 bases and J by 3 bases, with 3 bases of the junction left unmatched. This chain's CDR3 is CATGGQDYEQYF. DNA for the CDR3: TGTGCCACCGGGGGACAGGACTACGAGCAGTACTTC.